Listed below are T cell receptor beta chains from one sample, sequenced in a study of blood T cell repertoires in COVID-19. The protocol was immunoSEQ multiplex PCR, while the TCRdb copy is restricted to in-frame clones and leaves out a portion. Of hundreds of thousands of clones in the sample, approximately 86% were seen once. The sequenced sample consisted of PBMCs or T cells enriched from blood (not recorded which). Receptor source: a woman in her 30s who had recovered from COVID-19. Both conserved end residues are trimmed from each CDR3.

TRBJ1-4,TRBV2,ASREQGASEKLF
TRBJ2-5,TRBV7-2,ASSLALASGTVQETQY
TRBJ2-1,TRBV24-1,ATSEGQGFYNEQF
TRBJ1-5,TRBV19,ASSIDGTGSNQPQH
TRBJ1-2,TRBV28,ASSSPGTGGAYGYT
TRBJ2-7,TRBV28,ASRRAGLWISYEQY
TRBJ2-1,TRBV5-8,ASSLVLAGGQPYNEQF
TRBJ1-4,TRBV5-1,ASSLTVPTNEKLF
TRBJ1-2,TRBV13,ASSPDRANYGYT
TRBJ1-1,TRBV27,ASGDKGQEAF
TRBJ1-2,TRBV29-1,SVERSDRAGYGYT
TRBJ2-5,TRBV20-1,SASVAGNKGETQY
TRBJ2-3,TRBV10-3,AINSGGTDTQY
TRBJ1-3,TRBV5-4,ASSFRSGNTIY
TRBJ2-7,TRBV24-1,ATSVAGTYEQY
TRBJ1-2,TRBV5-4,ASSSDTGNLNYGYT
TRBJ2-7,TRBV3-1/TRBV3-2,ASSQVGTGGNEQY
TRBJ1-2,TRBV9,ASSPNQGGYGYT
TRBJ1-1,TRBV6-5,ASGRITNTEAF
TRBJ2-5,TRBV27,ASSSGLAGGTRGLETQY
TRBJ1-1,TRBV28,ASSRYSGATEAF
TRBJ1-1,TRBV18,ASSSLPGQGTNTEAF